Sequencing of this TCR beta chain was carried out in a study of T cells in Graves' hyperthyroidism and ophthalmopathy. Amplification targeted TCR beta CDR3 regions from RNA transcripts. In the first-round RT-PCR of the TCR CDR3, the HTBI primer set was used. TCRdb recomputed calls from the multiplex PCR reads with MiXCR, one row per CDR3 protein. This sample has around 520,000 distinct CDR3 sequences; 13% to 15% occur once, and the top ten carry about a sixth. Patients aged 18 to 65 had newly diagnosed hyperthyroidism lasting under 2 months. From 10 ml of fresh peripheral blood, PBMCs were isolated. The germline V gene encodes CDR1 SGHKS and CDR2 YYEKEE (reference sequence). The CDR3 runs 15 residues. A few counts support this clonotype. One end of the junction does not line up with germline, which may come from a read error.

Material: blood. The chain joins TRBV5-5 to TRBJ2-5; 9 nucleotides line up with TRBD2. This receptor was obtained from a woman between 18 and 29 years old with Graves' hyperthyroidism. The CDR3 spells CASSEIAGAQEAQYF. The CDR3 DNA follows: TGTGCCAGCAGTGAGATAGCGGGGGCCCAAGAGGCCCAGTACTTC.